This record looks at one T cell receptor (beta chain) sequence and its context. The sample comes from a study of blood T cell repertoires in COVID-19. Study-wide context: The United States, Italy and Spain provided the acute and convalescent COVID-19 samples.

Under the authors' procedure: Amplification from reference gene primers served as the basis for estimated nucleated cell counts. Sequenced by immunoSEQ multiplex PCR; TCRdb stores in-frame clones only, minus some. V and J calls and clone size are as listed in that table; D and trimming were resolved from the DNA. The data show 300,000 to 350,000 clones, 80% to 95% seen once. Germline V gives CDR1 SGHNT, CDR2 YENEEA. CDR3 size: 14 residues. Trimming removed 5 bases from V and 2 bases from J; junction bases left unmatched: 3. Seattle's cohort entered during active infection and was followed longitudinally.

Sequencing was performed on peripheral blood. The TCR sequence derives from a woman in her 30s with COVID-19, enrolled during active disease. The V call is TRBV11-3, the J call TRBJ2-7; 10 bases map to TRBD2. CDR3 protein: CASSPSGRAYEQYF. DNA of the CDR3: TGTGCCAGCAGCCCAAGCGGGAGGGCCTACGAGCAGTACTTC.